The clone carrying this T cell receptor (beta chain) has more than one count but fewer than ten. Antigen: not known. The CDR3 is 16 amino acids. Trimming removed 0 bases from V and 4 bases from J; junction bases left unmatched: 7. Germline loops: CDR1 GTSNPN, CDR2 SVGIG (reference sequence). The data originate from a study of T cells in localized non-small cell lung cancer. Study-level points and caveats: Of the top 100 tumor clones, median roughly 53 were in adjacent lung, over 25 among its top 100.

Repertoires were generated with immunoSEQ multiplex PCR, while TCRdb's copy carries only in-frame clones and drops some. The sample lists about 40,000 clones, about 87% occurring once. The specimen was peripheral blood, collected before any cancer treatment. The V and J genes are TRBV30 and TRBJ1-5; 9 bases map to TRBD1. This clonotype was obtained from a man aged 18 to 50 with stage I lung adenocarcinoma. The CDR3 DNA follows: TGTGCCTGGAGTGTTGGGTGGGACAGGGCAAATCAGCCCCAGCATTTT. Residues: CAWSVGWDRANQPQHF.